This T cell receptor beta chain emerged from a study of blood T cells in healthy people across ages. Findings and caveats of the study: Naive CD4+ cell counts and diversity both ran higher in long-lived than in aged donors. The recorded TCR beta diversity per million T cells decreased in a roughly linear manner with age.

A J-beta primer mix and a sample-barcoded 5' primer were used in a second PCR of roughly 7 to 12 cycles. Individual samples furnished no less than 2.5 million CDR3-containing paired-end reads apiece. One entry per CDR3 protein, called by TCRdb with MiXCR from the 5' RACE reads. The sample shows about 590,000 distinct CDR3 sequences, approximately 30% of them seen only once. For this clonotype: Its target is not known.

The CDR3 sequence is 13 residues long. Between the trimmed V and J ends, which lost 1 base and 2 bases, there was a span of 6 bases. Looked up from germline, CDR1 is MDHEN and CDR2 is SYDVKM. Samples had at least 7 million PBMCs isolated from them. The source is a woman of 80 years or more in good health. Material: blood. The gene calls are TRBV28 and TRBJ2-7; D gene ambiguous. The CDR3: CASSLSLTYEQYF. DNA of the CDR3: TGTGCCAGCAGTTTATCACTAACCTACGAGCAGTACTTC.